Listed here are 30 T cell receptor beta chains from one sample, sequenced in a study of CXCR3-negative and CXCR3-positive naive CD8 T cells. Study findings and constraints: CXCR3-positive naive cells had more hydrophobic TRB CDR3s than CXCR3-negative naive cells.

Their target antigens are unknown. TRB cDNA libraries were made by UMI-labeled 5' RACE. TCRdb reanalyzed the 5' RACE reads, giving one entry per CDR3 protein sequence and no DNA. Recorded for this sample: under 150,000 distinct CDR3 sequences. Specimen: naive CXCR3+ CD8+ T cells from blood. Subset here: CD45RO-CCR7+CD27+CD95- naive CD8+ T cells expressing CXCR3 (TNR3+). Receptors were obtained from a human donor in good health. Some clones in this sample may be carry-over from other donors' samples.

The rearrangement uses TRBV28 and TRBJ2-7; absent DNA, TCRdb's TRBD1 call cannot be checked. The CDR3 consists of 15 residues. CDR1 is MDHEN and CDR2 is SYDVKM in the germline V gene. The CDR3 is CASSPPRFGYYEQYF.

This chain joins TRBV29-1 and TRBJ1-1; the D call from TCRdb, TRBD1, cannot be confirmed without DNA. The CDR3 totals 13 residues. Germline V gene data show CDR1 as SQVTM and CDR2 as ANQGSEA. The CDR3 region is CSVSGTLNTEAFF.

V and J are TRBV20-1 and TRBJ1-1; TCRdb's assignment of TRBD1 cannot be checked, as there is no DNA. Germline CDR1 reads DFQATT; CDR2 reads SNEGSKA (reference sequence). CDR3 length: 14 residues. The CDR3 loop reads CSARVPGSDTEAFF.

The chain is built from TRBV7-6 and TRBJ2-7; no DNA is available, so the TRBD2 call from TCRdb remains unchecked. The CDR3 sequence is 14 residues long. Germline CDR1 and CDR2: SGHVS and FNYEAQ. CDR3 region: CASSLAGGGYEQYF.

V gene TRBV21-1 combines with J gene TRBJ1-5. TRBV21-1 is deemed a pseudogene. CDR3 size: 11 residues. The CDR3 protein is CASSGSKPQHF.

The CDR3 sequence: CAWRKTGGIYGYTF. J is TRBJ1-2 and V is TRBV30; lacking DNA, the TRBD1 call made by TCRdb goes unchecked. CDR3 length equals 14 residues. Germline-derived CDR1 and CDR2 are GTSNPN and SVGIG (reference sequence).

This sequence joins TRBV7-6 and TRBJ2-3; the D call of TRBD1 rests on TCRdb alone, since no DNA is present to check it. Germline V gene sequence: CDR1 SGHVS, CDR2 FNYEAQ. This CDR3 has 14 amino acids. Here the CDR3 reads CASSYTGGTDTQYF.

The CDR3 region is CASRDTYEQYF. This chain connects TRBV5-1 to TRBJ2-7; without DNA, the TCRdb call of TRBD1 cannot be checked. Germline CDR1 reads SGHRS; CDR2 reads YFSETQ. This CDR3 comprises 11 residues.

This chain links TRBV12-3 or TRBV12-4 with TRBJ2-2; as DNA is missing, the TRBD1 call by TCRdb cannot be tested. This CDR3 spans 15 amino acids. The CDR3: CASSPGGGGTGELFF.

The chain employs TRBV28 and TRBJ2-7; the TCRdb call, TRBD1, lacks DNA for checking. CDR1 and CDR2 (germline): MDHEN, SYDVKM. This CDR3 is built from 14 residues. CDR3 loop: CASSLPGTVYEQYF.

The chain carries TRBV19 and TRBJ2-1; TCRdb's D call of TRBD1 is untestable without DNA. This CDR3 contains 11 residues. The germline V gene has CDR1 LNHDA and CDR2 SQIVND (reference sequence). CDR3 protein: CASRGGVELFF.

This chain links TRBV10-2 with TRBJ2-5; the TCRdb call, TRBD2, lacks DNA for checking. CDR1 WSHSY and CDR2 SAAADI come from the germline V gene. The CDR3 length is 15 residues. CDR3 in amino acids: CASSLSGGAQETQYF.

The gene calls are TRBV29-1 and TRBJ2-7; with no DNA, the TCRdb D assignment of TRBD1 cannot be verified. Germline CDR1 SQVTM, CDR2 ANQGSEA. This CDR3 region has 13 residues. CDR3 loop: CSVWTGDSYEQYF.

The chain is built from TRBV28 and TRBJ2-7; TCRdb reports TRBD2, a call that lacks DNA to check it against. Germline V gene data show CDR1 as MDHEN and CDR2 as SYDVKM. The CDR3 totals 15 residues. The CDR3: CASSFEGWSSYEQYF.

The genes are TRBV20-1 and TRBJ2-1; TCRdb outputs TRBD2, but without DNA this stays unchecked. The CDR3 covers 14 residues. Germline loops: CDR1 DFQATT, CDR2 SNEGSKA (reference sequence). The CDR3 loop reads CSATTSGGDNEQFF.

The chain combines TRBV7-9 with TRBJ2-1; TCRdb designates TRBD1, a call that cannot be tested without DNA. Germline V CDR1 and CDR2: SEHNR, FQNEAQ (reference sequence). This CDR3 region has 18 residues. CDR3 residues: CASSFIIQGDRVYNEQFF.

The CDR3 region is CASSYRGDGYDNYGYTF. The rearrangement joins TRBV6-5 to TRBJ1-2; TCRdb's assignment of TRBD1 cannot be checked, as there is no DNA. The CDR3 contains 17 residues. CDR1 is MNHEY, CDR2 SVGAGI, per germline.

The V and J genes are TRBV6-1 and TRBJ2-5. Germline CDR1 and CDR2: MNHNS and SASEGT. This CDR3 is built from 12 residues. The CDR3 reads CASTVYQETQYF.

The chain couples TRBV20-1 to TRBJ2-1; TCRdb returns TRBD2, unconfirmable since there is no DNA. Germline CDR1 is DFQATT and CDR2 is SNEGSKA (reference sequence). The CDR3 sequence is 16 residues long. The CDR3 region is CSAREGSGNNYNEQFF.

The V call is TRBV20-1, the J call TRBJ2-7; with no DNA, the TCRdb D assignment of TRBD1 cannot be verified. This CDR3 has 13 amino acids. Looked up from germline, CDR1 is DFQATT and CDR2 is SNEGSKA (reference sequence). The CDR3 is CSAQGQGAHEQYF.

The chain joins TRBV6-5 to TRBJ1-2. Germline CDR1 MNHEY, CDR2 SVGAGI. The CDR3 is 14 residues long. The CDR3 sequence: CASRHAALGYGYTF.

The chain employs TRBV25-1 and TRBJ1-2. Germline CDR1 and CDR2: MGHDK and SYGVNS. This CDR3 spans 16 amino acids. The CDR3 loop is CASSTLEGELPLGYTF.

The chain carries TRBV19 and TRBJ1-4. Germline V CDR1 and CDR2: LNHDA, SQIVND (reference sequence). CDR3 size: 15 residues. The CDR3 loop is CASSIGEWANEKLFF.

The chain is built from TRBV28 and TRBJ2-5; lacking DNA, the TRBD2 call made by TCRdb goes unchecked. The CDR3 contains 12 residues. The germline CDR1 and CDR2 sequences are MDHEN and SYDVKM. CDR3 amino acids: CASLAGHETQYF. The full variable domain, rest sourced from reference TRBV28 and TRBJ2-5, is DVKVTQSSRYLVKRTGEKVFLECVQDMDHENMFWYRQDPGLGLRLIYFSYDVKMKEKGDIPEGYSVSREKKERFSLILESASTNQTSMYLCASLAGHETQYFGPGTRLLVL.

The chain links TRBV13 to TRBJ2-2; TCRdb reports TRBD2, a call that lacks DNA to check it against. The germline V gene encodes CDR1 PRHDT and CDR2 FYEKMQ (reference sequence). The CDR3 consists of 16 residues. CDR3 region: CASSSGLAGATGELFF.

J is TRBJ2-7 and V is TRBV20-1; TCRdb outputs TRBD2, but without DNA this stays unchecked. The germline V gene encodes CDR1 DFQATT and CDR2 SNEGSKA (reference sequence). This CDR3 has 14 amino acids. The CDR3 region is CSAYGTSGGYEQYF.

The genes are TRBV12-3 or TRBV12-4 and TRBJ2-7. The CDR3 length is 14 residues. The CDR3 spells CASSSGQVPYEQYF.

V usage is TRBV7-9 and J usage is TRBJ2-5; lacking DNA, the TRBD2 call made by TCRdb goes unchecked. Germline CDR1 reads SEHNR; CDR2 reads FQNEAQ (reference sequence). The CDR3 covers 20 residues. The CDR3 sequence: CASSPSLREEGFVGQETQYF.

This chain uses TRBV7-2 with TRBJ2-7. This CDR3 is 14 amino acids long. Germline V CDR1 and CDR2: SGHTA, FQGNSA. The CDR3 is CASSQLTWSYEQYF.

The chain joins TRBV25-1 to TRBJ2-7; TCRdb picks TRBD1, but there is no DNA to check that call. The CDR3 sequence is 15 residues long. Germline CDR1 is MGHDK and CDR2 is SYGVNS. CDR3 region: CASSPKPGQIYEQYF.